Each of the 4 T cell receptor beta chains below was sequenced from the same sample in a study of OX40 agonist ivuxolimab in advanced cancers. Libraries were prepared by immunoSEQ multiplex PCR; TCRdb keeps only in-frame clonotypes and omits some of them. The sample records more than 20,000 clones, around 82% being singletons. The sample here was CD4+ or CD8+ T cells sorted from blood, taken in a trial of the OX40 agonist ivuxolimab. Every receptor here comes from an adult with an advanced solid tumor such as melanoma, head and neck, liver or kidney cancer.

The chain combines TRBV19 with TRBJ1-5, with TRBD1 matching 9 bases. V lost 7 bases, J lost 5 bases, and 3 bases stayed unmatched. This CDR3 comprises 13 residues. CDR1 LNHDA and CDR2 SQIVND come from the germline V gene (reference sequence). The CDR3 nucleotides read TGTGCCAGTACCGGGACAGGGCATCAGCCCCAGCATTTT. This sequence encodes CASTGTGHQPQHF.

The chain is built from TRBV15 and TRBJ2-3; TRBD1 is a possible D gene (6 bases). The V gene's germline CDR1 is LNHNV and CDR2 YYDKDF (reference sequence). There are 17 residues in the CDR3. V was cut by 0 bases and J by 6 bases, with 19 bases left in between. The CDR3 DNA follows: TGTGCCACCAGCAGAGATTTTAGAGGCAGGGGCGGCGATACGCAGTATTTT. Translated: CATSRDFRGRGGDTQYF.

This chain uses TRBV7-2 with TRBJ2-7; TRBD1 matches at 7 bases. CDR1 and CDR2 from the germline V gene are SGHTA and FQGNSA. The CDR3 covers 16 residues. Germline trimming cut 5 bases from V and 2 bases from J; bases unmatched to any gene: 12. The CDR3 is CASSHTGESRTYEQYF. CDR3 coding DNA: TGTGCCAGCAGCCACACAGGGGAGAGTCGAACCTACGAGCAGTACTTC.

The chain links TRBV6-1 to TRBJ2-7; 10 nucleotides line up with TRBD2. The CDR3 length is 13 residues. The germline V gene has CDR1 MNHNS and CDR2 SASEGT. The trim removed 7 bases at V and 3 bases at J, leaving 3 bases unmatched. CDR3 DNA sequence: TGTGCCAGCACCGTAGCGGGGGGCTACGAGCAGTACTTC. Its protein product is CASTVAGGYEQYF.